Listed below are T cell receptor beta chains from one sample, sequenced in a study of blood T cell repertoires in COVID-19. TCRdb keeps only in-frame clones here, not all; method: immunoSEQ multiplex PCR. The sample shows fewer than 200,000 clones, roughly 89% of them seen only once. The sample was peripheral blood. These receptors came from a woman aged 60-70 years who had recovered from COVID-19. CDR3s include the opening cysteine and the closing phenylalanine or tryptophan. The D gene is left open where the match is weak. The listing skips clone size in some rows; elsewhere it reads once, few, many or a size class.

length	size	J	V	D	CDR3	DNA
16	-	TRBJ2-5	TRBV4-2	-	CASSQDRGAREETQYF	TGTGCCAGCAGCCAAGACCGCGGGGCCAGGGAAGAGACCCAGTACTTC
16	-	TRBJ1-2	TRBV28	TRBD1	CASSTPPTGVVSGYTF	TGTGCCAGCAGCACCCCCCCGACAGGGGTGGTATCTGGCTACACCTTC
16	-	TRBJ1-6	TRBV2	-	CASSRDVGGGNSPLHF	TGCGCCAGCAGCCGCGACGTGGGGGGGGGCAATTCACCCCTCCACTTT
14	-	TRBJ1-1	TRBV5-1	-	CASSLDGANTEAFF	TGCGCCAGCAGCTTGGATGGGGCAAACACTGAAGCTTTCTTT
15	-	TRBJ2-7	TRBV10-3	TRBD1	CAISGPSTGTYEQYF	TGTGCCATCAGTGGTCCTTCGACAGGGACCTACGAGCAGTACTTC
13	-	TRBJ1-1	TRBV29-1	-	CSVEDTLATEAFF	TGCAGCGTTGAAGATACCCTGGCCACTGAAGCTTTCTTT
13	few	TRBJ1-6	TRBV29-1	TRBD1	CSVAQGTDSPLHF	TGCAGCGTTGCACAGGGGACTGATTCACCCCTCCACTTT
15	-	TRBJ1-6	TRBV6-5	TRBD1	CASSSQGADNSPLHF	TGTGCCAGCAGTTCACAGGGGGCGGATAATTCACCCCTCCACTTT
14	once	TRBJ2-7	TRBV18	-	CANDRTGRGSEQYF	TGTGCCAACGACCGTACAGGGAGGGGAAGCGAGCAGTACTTC
16	-	TRBJ1-1	TRBV29-1	TRBD1	CSVEYRGKSGNTEAFF	TGCAGCGTGGAGTACAGGGGGAAATCTGGGAACACTGAAGCTTTCTTT
14	-	TRBJ1-2	TRBV2	TRBD1	CASRGTGRVYGYTF	TGTGCCAGCAGGGGGACAGGGAGGGTCTATGGCTACACCTTC
15	-	TRBJ2-3	TRBV10-3	TRBD2	CAISALAGGPDTQYF	TGTGCCATCAGCGCCCTAGCGGGGGGGCCAGATACGCAGTATTTT
15	-	TRBJ2-2	TRBV19	-	CASTPGGYRPGELFF	TGTGCCAGTACCCCAGGCGGGTATCGACCCGGGGAGCTGTTTTTT
16	-	TRBJ2-7	TRBV6-2/TRBV6-3	TRBD1	CASSYQPGQGIYEQYF	TGTGCCAGCAGTTATCAACCGGGACAGGGTATCTACGAGCAGTACTTC
14	once	TRBJ1-6	TRBV4-1	-	CASSLTRRNSPLHF	TGCGCCAGCAGCCTGACAAGACGGAATTCACCCCTCCACTTT
15	-	TRBJ1-6	TRBV28	-	CASSSDGEYNSPLHF	TGTGCCAGCAGTTCGGACGGGGAGTATAATTCACCCCTCCACTTT
11	-	TRBJ2-4	TRBV28	-	CASSPRQGKYF	TGTGCCAGCAGTCCAAGGCAGGGAAAGTACTTC
16	-	TRBJ2-1	TRBV4-1	TRBD2	CASSHLVASGGYEQFF	TGCGCCAGCAGCCATCTCGTCGCTAGCGGGGGATATGAGCAGTTCTTC
13	-	TRBJ1-1	TRBV18	-	CASSNYRADEAFF	TGTGCCAGCTCAAACTACAGGGCCGATGAAGCTTTCTTT
16	-	TRBJ1-6	TRBV2	-	CASSRTGSSYNSPLHF	TGTGCCAGCAGTCGGACTGGGAGCTCCTATAATTCACCCCTCCACTTT
14	-	TRBJ2-7	TRBV7-2	TRBD1	CASSPDRGVYEQYF	TGTGCCAGCAGCCCGGACAGGGGTGTCTACGAGCAGTACTTC
17	-	TRBJ1-4	TRBV1	-	CTSSPQPGGATNEKLFF	TGCACCAGCAGCCCCCAGCCCGGGGGGGCAACTAATGAAAAACTGTTTTTT
18	-	TRBJ2-3	TRBV14	TRBD2	CASSPSLWRGRRGDTQYF	TGTGCCAGCAGCCCAAGTCTCTGGCGGGGGAGGCGAGGTGATACGCAGTATTTT
14	-	TRBJ1-1	TRBV11-2	-	CASSSYGRGTEAFF	TGTGCCAGCAGTTCTTACGGGAGGGGGACTGAAGCTTTCTTT
14	-	TRBJ1-5	TRBV2	-	CASSAQEGDQPQHF	TGTGCCAGCAGTGCACAGGAAGGGGATCAGCCCCAGCATTTT
15	-	TRBJ2-2	TRBV29-1	-	CSVAYGTRNTGELFF	TGCAGCGTTGCGTATGGGACAAGGAACACCGGGGAGCTGTTTTTT
14	once	TRBJ2-3	TRBV5-5	TRBD1	CASSSQTGTDTQYF	TGTGCCAGCAGCTCTCAGACAGGGACAGATACGCAGTATTTT
16	-	TRBJ2-4	TRBV21-1	-	CASRLAGGWGKNIQYF	TGTGCCAGCAGGCTAGCGGGGGGCTGGGGCAAAAACATTCAGTACTTC
15	-	TRBJ1-5	TRBV3-1/TRBV3-2	TRBD1	CASSQGDRASQPQHF	TGTGCCAGCAGCCAAGGAGACAGGGCTAGTCAGCCCCAGCATTTT
18	-	TRBJ1-1	TRBV4-1	TRBD1	CASSQLPGQGGWNTEAFF	TGCGCCAGCAGCCAGCTACCGGGACAGGGAGGTTGGAACACTGAAGCTTTCTTT
13	-	TRBJ2-1	TRBV12-3/TRBV12-4	-	CASGRLVGGEQFF	TGTGCCAGCGGTAGACTAGTTGGAGGTGAGCAGTTCTTC
15	-	TRBJ1-6	TRBV28	-	CASVGEGSAGSPLHF	TGTGCCTCGGTCGGCGAGGGTTCGGCGGGTTCACCCCTCCACTTT
14	-	TRBJ1-1	TRBV19	TRBD1	CASSAQGLVTEAFF	TGTGCCAGTAGTGCACAGGGGCTTGTCACTGAAGCTTTCTTT
15	-	TRBJ2-1	TRBV28	TRBD1	CASSLSDRGQSEQFF	TGTGCCAGCAGTTTATCAGACAGGGGGCAGAGTGAGCAGTTCTTC
13	-	TRBJ1-1	TRBV29-1	-	CSVGVPGNTEAFF	TGCAGCGTTGGGGTGCCGGGGAACACTGAAGCTTTCTTT
15	-	TRBJ1-2	TRBV7-9	TRBD1	CASSTEPGQGPGYTF	TGTGCCAGCAGCACAGAGCCGGGACAGGGACCTGGCTACACCTTC
14	-	TRBJ1-2	TRBV5-4	-	CASSGGGSSYGYTF	TGTGCCAGCTCTGGGGGGGGTTCCTCTTATGGCTACACCTTC